This T cell receptor (beta chain) was profiled in a study of metastatic and nonmetastatic thyroid tumors. Study summary: Where malignant and benign thyroid patients were concerned, repertoires were compared across blood and tumor or nodule tissue.

Authors' processing steps: The study took CDR3 differences across clinicopathological groups and made a distant-metastasis classifier for papillary thyroid cancer from them. TCRdb reanalyzed the PCR reads with MiXCR. The V and J calls, along with clone size, are taken from TCRdb and not from the paper's own processing. The sample consists of 35,000 to 50,000 clones, approximately 16% of them appearing once. Study observations and caveats: Across blood and tumor, TCR beta diversity in malignant thyroid tumors was reportedly significantly higher than in benign nodules.

The ends were cut back, 0 bases at V and 5 bases at J, with 7 bases in the middle. The CDR3 covers 13 residues. From germline, CDR1 is SGHTA and CDR2 FQGTGA. All patients reached thyroid surgery having received no treatment beforehand. This clone was seen many times. The antigen remains undetermined. This chain joins TRBV7-3 and TRBJ2-5; D gene ambiguous. The source material was tumor tissue. This receptor was taken from a female donor with papillary thyroid cancer or a benign thyroid nodule (not recorded which). Some clones in this sample may be carry-over from other donors' samples. Here the CDR3 reads CASSLTRMETQYF. The CDR3 DNA follows: TGTGCCAGCAGCTTAACACGCATGGAGACCCAGTACTTC.